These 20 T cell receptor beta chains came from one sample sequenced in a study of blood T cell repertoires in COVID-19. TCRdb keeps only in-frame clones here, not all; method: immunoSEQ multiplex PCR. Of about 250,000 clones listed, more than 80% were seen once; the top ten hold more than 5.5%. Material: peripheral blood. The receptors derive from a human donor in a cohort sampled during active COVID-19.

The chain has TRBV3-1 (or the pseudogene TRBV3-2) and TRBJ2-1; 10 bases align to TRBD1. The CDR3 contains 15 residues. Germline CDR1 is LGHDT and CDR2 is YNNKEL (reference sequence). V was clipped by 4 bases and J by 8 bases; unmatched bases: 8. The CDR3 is CASSPPGQGSHEQFF. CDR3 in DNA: TGTGCCAGCAGCCCCCCGGGACAGGGGTCCCATGAGCAGTTCTTC.

CDR3 region: CASSTTGTGYNSPLHF. The CDR3, as DNA: TGTGCCAGCAGTACAACCGGGACAGGGTACAATTCACCCCTCCACTTT. The gene calls are TRBV27 and TRBJ1-6; 9 bases fit TRBD1. The trim removed 5 bases at V and 7 bases at J, leaving 9 bases unmatched. This CDR3 is built from 16 residues. The germline V gene has CDR1 MNHEY and CDR2 SMNVEV (reference sequence).

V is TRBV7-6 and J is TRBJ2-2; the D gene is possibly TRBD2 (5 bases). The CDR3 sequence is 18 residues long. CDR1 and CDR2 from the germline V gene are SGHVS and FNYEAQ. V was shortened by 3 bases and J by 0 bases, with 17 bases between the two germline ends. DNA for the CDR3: TGTGCCAGCAGCTTGGTCAGAGGACTTTCCGCGAACACCGGGGAGCTGTTTTTT. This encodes CASSLVRGLSANTGELFF. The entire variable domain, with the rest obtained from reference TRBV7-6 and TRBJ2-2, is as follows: GAGVSQSPRYKVTKRGQDVALRCDPISGHVSLYWYRQALGQGPEFLTYFNYEAQQDKSGLPNDRFSAERPEGSISTLTIQRTEQRDSAMYRCASSLVRGLSANTGELFFGEGSRLTVL.

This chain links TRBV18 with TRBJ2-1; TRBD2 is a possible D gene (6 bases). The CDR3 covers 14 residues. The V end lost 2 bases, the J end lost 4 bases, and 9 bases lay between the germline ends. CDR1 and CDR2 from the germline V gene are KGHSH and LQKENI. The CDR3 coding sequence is TGTGCCAGCTCACCAGAGCGGGTTTACAATGAGCAGTTCTTC. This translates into CASSPERVYNEQFF.

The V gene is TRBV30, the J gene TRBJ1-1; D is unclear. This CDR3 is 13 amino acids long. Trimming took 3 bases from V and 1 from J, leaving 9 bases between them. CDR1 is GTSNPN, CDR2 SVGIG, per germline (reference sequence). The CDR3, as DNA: TGTGCCTGGAGCCAAACACCGAACACTGAAGCTTTCTTT. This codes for CAWSQTPNTEAFF. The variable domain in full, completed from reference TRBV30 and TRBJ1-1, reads SQTIHQWPATLVQPVGSPLSLECTVEGTSNPNLYWYRQAAGRGLQLLFYSVGIGQISSEVPQNLSASRPQDRQFILSSKKLLLSDSGFYLCAWSQTPNTEAFFGQGTRLTVV.

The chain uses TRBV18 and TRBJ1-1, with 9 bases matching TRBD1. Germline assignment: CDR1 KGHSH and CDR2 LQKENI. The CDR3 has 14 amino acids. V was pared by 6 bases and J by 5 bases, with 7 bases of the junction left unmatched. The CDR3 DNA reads TGTGCCAGCTCTCCCCGGACAGGGGAAACTGAAGCTTTCTTT. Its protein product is CASSPRTGETEAFF.

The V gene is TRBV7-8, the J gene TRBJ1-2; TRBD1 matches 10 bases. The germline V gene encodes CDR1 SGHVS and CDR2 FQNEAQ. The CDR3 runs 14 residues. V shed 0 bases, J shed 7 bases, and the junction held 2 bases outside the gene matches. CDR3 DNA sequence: TGTGCCAGCAGCTTAGCCGGGACAGGGGTTGGCTACACCTTC. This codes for CASSLAGTGVGYTF.

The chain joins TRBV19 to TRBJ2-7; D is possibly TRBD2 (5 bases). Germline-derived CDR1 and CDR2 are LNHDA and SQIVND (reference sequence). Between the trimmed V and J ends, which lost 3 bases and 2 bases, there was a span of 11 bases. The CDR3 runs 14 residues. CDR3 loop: CASSINTGTYEQYF. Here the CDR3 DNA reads TGTGCCAGTAGTATTAATACCGGGACCTACGAGCAGTACTTC.

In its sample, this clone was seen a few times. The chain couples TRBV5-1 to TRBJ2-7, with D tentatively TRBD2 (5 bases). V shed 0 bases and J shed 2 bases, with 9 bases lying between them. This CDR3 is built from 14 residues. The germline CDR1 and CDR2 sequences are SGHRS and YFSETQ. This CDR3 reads CASSLEPGTYEQYF. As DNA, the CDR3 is TGCGCCAGCAGCTTGGAACCGGGAACCTACGAGCAGTACTTC. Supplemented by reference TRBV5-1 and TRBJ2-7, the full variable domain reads KAGVTQTPRYLIKTRGQQVTLSCSPISGHRSVSWYQQTPGQGLQFLFEYFSETQRNKGNFPGRFSGRQFSNSRSEMNVSTLELGDSALYLCASSLEPGTYEQYFGPGTRLTVT.

CDR3 sequence: CASSPNRGDSPLHF. CDR3 in DNA: TGTGCCAGCTCACCCAACAGGGGTGATTCACCCCTCCACTTT. The gene calls are TRBV18 and TRBJ1-6, with 7 bases matching TRBD1. V was pared by 3 bases and J by 8 bases, with 4 bases of the junction left unmatched. CDR1 is KGHSH and CDR2 is LQKENI in the germline V gene. The CDR3 length is 14 residues.

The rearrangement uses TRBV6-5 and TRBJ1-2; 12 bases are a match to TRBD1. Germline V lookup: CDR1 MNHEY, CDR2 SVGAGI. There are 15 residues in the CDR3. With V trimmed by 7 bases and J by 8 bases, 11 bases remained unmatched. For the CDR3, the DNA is TGTGCCAGCACCGAACGCGGGACAGGGGGCTGGGGCTACACCTTC. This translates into CASTERGTGGWGYTF.

The CDR3 DNA reads as TGTGCCAGCAGCTTGGCCTCGAGCGGGGGTCAGGAGACCCAGTACTTC. Its protein is CASSLASSGGQETQYF. The chain couples TRBV5-5 to TRBJ2-5; 8 bases fit TRBD2. Germline lookup yields CDR1 SGHKS and CDR2 YYEKEE (reference sequence). The CDR3 runs to 16 residues. Trimming removed 0 bases from V and 5 bases from J; junction bases left unmatched: 9.

The CDR3 region has the DNA TGTGCCACCAGTGATGGACTAGCGGGGGGGAATGAGCAGTTCTTC. This translates into CATSDGLAGGNEQFF. The J gene is TRBJ2-1, the V gene TRBV24-1, with 15 bases aligning to TRBD2. The CDR3 sequence is 15 residues long. Looked up from germline, CDR1 is KGHDR and CDR2 is SFDVKD. J gave up 7 bases and V 3 bases, and 0 bases lay outside the gene matches.

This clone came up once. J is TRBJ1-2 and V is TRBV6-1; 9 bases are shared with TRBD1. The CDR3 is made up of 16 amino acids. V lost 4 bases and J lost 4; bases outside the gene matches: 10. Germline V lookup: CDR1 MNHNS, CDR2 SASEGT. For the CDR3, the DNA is TGTGCCAGCAGTGCCCCCGGGGACAGGGAGAGCTATGGCTACACCTTC. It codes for CASSAPGDRESYGYTF.

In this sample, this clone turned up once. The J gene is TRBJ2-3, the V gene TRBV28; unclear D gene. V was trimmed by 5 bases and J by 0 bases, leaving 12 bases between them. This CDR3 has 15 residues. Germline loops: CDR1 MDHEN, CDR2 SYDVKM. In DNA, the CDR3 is TGTGCCAGCAGTAGAACAAAGATCAGCACAGATACGCAGTATTTT. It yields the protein CASSRTKISTDTQYF.

The CDR3 DNA reads as TGTGCCAGTAGTCCTCGAAGGGGGCCAGCAACTAATGAAAAACTGTTTTTT. As protein: CASSPRRGPATNEKLFF. J is TRBJ1-4 and V is TRBV19, with 7 bases identical to TRBD1. The CDR3 runs 17 residues. The germline V gene has CDR1 LNHDA and CDR2 SQIVND (reference sequence). V trimming: 5 bases; J trimming: 0 bases; junction bases outside the gene matches: 9.

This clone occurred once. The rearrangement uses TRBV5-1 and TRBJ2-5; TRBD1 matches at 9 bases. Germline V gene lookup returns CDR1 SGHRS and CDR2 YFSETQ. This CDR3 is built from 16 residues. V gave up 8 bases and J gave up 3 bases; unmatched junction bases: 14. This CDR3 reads CASCRDPGQGKETQYF. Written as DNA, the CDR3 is TGCGCCAGTTGTAGGGACCCGGGACAGGGAAAAGAGACCCAGTACTTC.

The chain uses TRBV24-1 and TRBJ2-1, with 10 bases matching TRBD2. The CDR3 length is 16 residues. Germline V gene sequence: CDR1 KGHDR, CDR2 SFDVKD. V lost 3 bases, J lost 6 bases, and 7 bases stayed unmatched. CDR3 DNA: TGTGCCACCAGTGATATTTCGCTAGCGGGAGCCAATGAGCAGTTCTTC. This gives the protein CATSDISLAGANEQFF.

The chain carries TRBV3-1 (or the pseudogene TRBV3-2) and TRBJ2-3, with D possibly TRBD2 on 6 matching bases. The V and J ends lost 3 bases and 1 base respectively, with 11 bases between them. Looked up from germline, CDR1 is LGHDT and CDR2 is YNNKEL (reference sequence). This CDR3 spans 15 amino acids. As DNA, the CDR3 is TGTGCCAGCAGCCACCTGGGACTTGGCACAGATACGCAGTATTTT. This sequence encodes CASSHLGLGTDTQYF.

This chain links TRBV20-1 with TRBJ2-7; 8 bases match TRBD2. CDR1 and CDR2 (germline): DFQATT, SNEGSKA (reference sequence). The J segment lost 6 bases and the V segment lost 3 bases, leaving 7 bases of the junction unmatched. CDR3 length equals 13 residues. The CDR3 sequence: CSASRGGSVEQYF. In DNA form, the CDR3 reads TGCAGTGCTAGTCGCGGGGGGTCGGTCGAGCAGTACTTC.